Shown below are 11 T cell receptor beta chains from a single sample sequenced in a study of CD8+ T cells in alopecia areata. As the sequencing template, cDNA was produced by extracting RNA and reverse transcribing it. The repertoire was sequenced with immunoSEQ multiplex PCR; TCRdb's copy has only in-frame clones and lacks some. The profile shows 150,000 to 200,000 clones, around 57% of them singletons. The sequencing sample was made of CD4+ T cells sorted from blood. The receptors here all came from a human donor in good health.

This clone was detected only a few times. The J gene is TRBJ1-1, the V gene TRBV4-1; the D is unclear. V lost 3 bases and J lost 3, with 11 bases in between. CDR1 and CDR2 (germline): MGHRA, YSYEKL. The CDR3 has 14 amino acids. The CDR3 loop is CASSHPARDTEAFF. CDR3 DNA sequence: TGCGCCAGCAGCCACCCGGCAAGGGACACTGAAGCTTTCTTT.

The chain uses TRBV30 and TRBJ2-7; 11 bases are a match to TRBD1. Germline V CDR1 and CDR2: GTSNPN, SVGIG (reference sequence). After removal of 4 bases from V and 1 base from J, the junction contained 6 bases not matched to a gene. This CDR3 is built from 15 residues. CDR3 sequence: CAWTGQGARSYEQYF. The DNA for the CDR3 is TGTGCCTGGACCGGACAGGGGGCTAGGTCCTACGAGCAGTACTTC.

This clone was recorded a few times. V usage is TRBV6-5 and J usage is TRBJ1-2, with 7 bases fitting TRBD1. Per germline, CDR1 MNHEY and CDR2 SVGAGI. J was trimmed by 8 bases and V by 6 bases; bases with no gene match: 9. The CDR3 loop spans 13 amino acids. CDR3 sequence reads: CASRGTQGRGYTF. The DNA for the CDR3 is TGTGCCAGCAGGGGGACACAGGGGCGCGGCTACACCTTC.

This clone was seen a handful of times. The chain is built from TRBV29-1 and TRBJ2-1; D is unresolved. The CDR3 has 13 residues. Germline loops: CDR1 SQVTM, CDR2 ANQGSEA. Trimming took off 1 base at V and 7 bases at J, with 11 bases between the two ends. The CDR3: CSVEGPLGNEQFF. In nucleotides, the CDR3 is TGCAGCGTTGAAGGGCCCTTGGGGAATGAGCAGTTCTTC.

This chain joins TRBV6-5 and TRBJ1-1; D call uncertain. The germline CDR1 and CDR2 sequences are MNHEY and SVGAGI. The germline V and J ends were trimmed by 5 bases and 0 bases, with 13 bases remaining between them. The CDR3 is 15 amino acids. CDR3 DNA: TGTGCCAGCAGTCCACGACTCTCGATGAACACTGAAGCTTTCTTT. The encoded protein is CASSPRLSMNTEAFF.

This clone has only one observation. The gene calls are TRBV29-1 and TRBJ2-1; 8 bases agree with TRBD2. Germline V gene data show CDR1 as SQVTM and CDR2 as ANQGSEA. CDR3 length: 13 amino acids. Germline trimming cut 5 bases from V and 8 bases from J; bases unmatched to any gene: 8. Here the CDR3 reads CSVHSGKAHEQFF. The CDR3, as DNA: TGCAGCGTTCATAGCGGGAAAGCTCATGAGCAGTTCTTC.

This clone was observed once. The chain combines TRBV29-1 with TRBJ2-2; D uncertain. This CDR3 has 12 amino acids. The germline gives CDR1 SQVTM, CDR2 ANQGSEA. Trimming cost V 0 bases and J 2 bases, with 1 base left between them. CDR3 sequence (DNA): TGCAGCGTTGAAGACAACACCGGGGAGCTGTTTTTT. It translates to CSVEDNTGELFF.

This chain links TRBV12-5 with TRBJ1-2, with a weak D call TRBD1 (5 bases). Germline-derived CDR1 and CDR2 are LGHNT and FRNRAP. The ends were cut back, 1 base at V and 3 bases at J, with 9 bases in the middle. The length of the CDR3 is 14 residues. This chain's CDR3 is CASGLAGTDYGYTF. CDR3 DNA sequence: TGTGCTAGTGGTTTGGCCGGGACTGACTATGGCTACACCTTC.

This clone was seen a few times. The chain joins TRBV19 to TRBJ2-1; unclear D gene. The CDR3 runs 15 residues. The V and J ends lost 3 bases and 13 bases respectively, with 22 bases between them. CDR1 LNHDA and CDR2 SQIVND come from the germline V gene (reference sequence). The CDR3 protein is CASSMTVGNTNTQFF. The DNA of the CDR3 is TGTGCCAGTAGTATGACCGTGGGGAATACAAATACCCAGTTCTTC.

V is TRBV5-1 and J is TRBJ2-1; TRBD2 is a possible D gene (5 bases). CDR3 size: 15 residues. Germline V gene data show CDR1 as SGHRS and CDR2 as YFSETQ. V lost 7 bases to trimming and J lost 0 bases, with 14 bases between them. CDR3 in DNA: TGCGCCAGCCTAGCTAGCCCGAGCTCCTACAATGAGCAGTTCTTC. Its translation: CASLASPSSYNEQFF. Full variable domain (outside the CDR3, taken from reference TRBV5-1 and TRBJ2-1): KAGVTQTPRYLIKTRGQQVTLSCSPISGHRSVSWYQQTPGQGLQFLFEYFSETQRNKGNFPGRFSGRQFSNSRSEMNVSTLELGDSALYLCASLASPSSYNEQFFGPGTRLTVL.

This clone was recorded a few times. The chain is built from TRBV29-1 and TRBJ1-1; D is undetermined. The germline V gene has CDR1 SQVTM and CDR2 ANQGSEA. V lost 6 bases to trimming and J lost 1 base, with 12 bases between them. The CDR3 contains 13 residues. The CDR3 sequence: CSVIRDSNTEAFF. The CDR3 DNA reads as TGCAGCGTGATCCGGGATTCGAACACTGAAGCTTTCTTT.